The rows below give T cell receptor beta chains drawn from one sample of a study of blood T cells in healthy people across ages. TCRdb reprocessed the 5' RACE reads with MiXCR, giving one entry per CDR3 protein. There are 850,000 to 1,300,000 distinct CDR3 sequences in the sample; 35% to 55% occur only once, and approximately 19% lies in the top ten. Sequenced: blood. The receptors stem from an older woman in good health. CDR3s include the opening cysteine and the closing phenylalanine or tryptophan. The order of the fields is V gene, clone size, D gene, J gene, CDR3 DNA, CDR3 protein. The D gene is left open where the match is weak. Clone size is not always given. Where it is, it says once, few, many or a class for expanded clones.

>TRBV6-2/TRBV6-3|-|-|TRBJ2-7
TGTGCCAGCAGTTACTCTCCTAGTGAGCAGTACTTC
CASSYSPSEQYF
>TRBV7-9|few|-|TRBJ1-4
TGTGCCAGCAGCGATCGGGGGGAAAAACTGTTTTTT
CASSDRGEKLFF
>TRBV5-1|-|-|TRBJ2-7
TGCGCCAGCAGCTTGGCGGGGGGCAACGGCGAGCAGTACTTC
CASSLAGGNGEQYF
>TRBV5-5|many|TRBD1|TRBJ2-7
TGTGCCAGCAGCTTGACGGGCCAGGGGGCCCCCGAGCAGTACTTC
CASSLTGQGAPEQYF
>TRBV6-5|few|-|TRBJ2-5
TGTGCCAGCAGTTATGATGGTAACAGGGCAGAGACCCAGTACTTC
CASSYDGNRAETQYF
>TRBV5-1|-|-|TRBJ1-5
TGCGCCAGCAGCTTGGGATGGGGGGGCAATCAGCTCCAGCATTTT
CASSLGWGGNQLQHF
>TRBV20-1|-|TRBD1|TRBJ1-2
TGCAGTGCGGTACCTCAGGGGGCGCGTGGCTACACCTTC
CSAVPQGARGYTF
>TRBV27|-|TRBD1|TRBJ1-1
TGTGCCAGCAGAGCGGGACAGGGCAACACTGAAGCTTTCTTT
CASRAGQGNTEAFF
>TRBV10-3|-|TRBD2|TRBJ2-3
TGTGCCATCAGTGGGACTAGCGGGAGCTCGGATACGCAGTATTTT
CAISGTSGSSDTQYF
>TRBV28|-|TRBD2|TRBJ2-3
TGTGCCAGCATCAGCGGGGGGTCGACAGATACGCAGTATTTT
CASISGGSTDTQYF